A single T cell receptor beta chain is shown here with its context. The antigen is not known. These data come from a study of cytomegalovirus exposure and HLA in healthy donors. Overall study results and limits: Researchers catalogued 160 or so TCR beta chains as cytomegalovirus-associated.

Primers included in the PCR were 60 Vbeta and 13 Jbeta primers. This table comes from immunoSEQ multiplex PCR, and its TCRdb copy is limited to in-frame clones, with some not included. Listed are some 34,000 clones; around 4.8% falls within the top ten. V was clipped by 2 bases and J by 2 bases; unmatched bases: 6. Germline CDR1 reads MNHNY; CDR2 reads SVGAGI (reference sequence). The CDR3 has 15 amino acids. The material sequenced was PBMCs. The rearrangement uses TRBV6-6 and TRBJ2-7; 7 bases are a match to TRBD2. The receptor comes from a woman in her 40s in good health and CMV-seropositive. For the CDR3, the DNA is TGTGCCAGCAGTTACGGGGGGGAGGTCCCCTACGAGCAGTACTTC. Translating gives CASSYGGEVPYEQYF.